This T cell receptor (beta chain) was recovered during a study of T cell clonotyping in hematopoietic cell transplantation. Overall study findings and caveats: Graft donor and pretransplant recipient Inverse Simpson Index values predicted broader posttransplant TCR diversity. Pathologically expanded recipient clonotypes increased progressively from day 30 to day 180 as diversity fell.

Germline V gives CDR1 MNHEY, CDR2 SVGAGI. The CDR3 contains 15 residues. The V end lost 0 bases, the J end lost 1 base, and 7 bases lay between the germline ends. For this clone: Its antigen is currently unknown.

Method: immunoSEQ multiplex PCR; TCRdb's copy keeps in-frame clones and lacks some. The sample yields 10,000 or so clones, over 60% seen once. Recipients were bled about 28 days pretransplant and at posttransplant days 30, 100, 180. This clonotype was obtained from a female patient aged 50-65 years who had an allogeneic stem cell transplant from a related donor, so the T cells may come from the graft donor. Some clones in this sample may be carry-over from other donors' samples. The chain joins TRBV6-5 to TRBJ1-5; tentatively, D is TRBD1 (5 bases). Sequences were derived from peripheral blood mononuclear cells, sampled 180 days after allogeneic stem cell transplant. DNA of the CDR3: TGTGCCAGCAGTTACTCATGGGGGAGCAATCAGCCCCAGCATTTT. It encodes CASSYSWGSNQPQHF.